The present T cell receptor beta chain was sequenced within a study of shared clonotypes between healthy human individuals (dated by TCRdb to about 2020). Describing the broader study: The cohort comprised two women and a few men aged 18 to 49 years. To increase sequencing depth and limit assay-specific biases, TCR repertoire library preparation and sequencing were carried out by different laboratories using diverse techniques. For each donor, CD4 naive and CD4 memory were each run on three plates, CD8 naive on two plates, and CD8 memory on one plate. Per donor, leukapheresis produced somewhere between about 0.85 and 10 billion PBMCs. To estimate repertoire size and how much clonotypes are shared between individuals, the study performed deep sequencing of blood TCR repertoires from about 5 healthy adults.

Remarks on this clone: The specificity of this receptor is unknown. Within one base of it there is no much larger clone, and no base qualities were kept.

Summary of the overall study and its limitations: Sharing across a few donors was observed for roughly 5.4% of naive CD4, 3% to 3.5% of naive CD8, 2% to 2.5% of memory CD4, and over 0.3% of memory CD8 clonotypes. Sampling was restricted to blood, and TCR repertoires in tissues likely differ from the TCR repertoires found in blood. Pairwise subsampling indicated that sequencing depth was expected to affect the degree of clonotype sharing among donors. The small number of donors limited the genetic and exposure-history diversity represented. Naive subsets generally had larger estimated clonotype richness than memory subsets did. Compared with non-shared clonotypes, the clonotypes found in all four sorted-subset donors had higher generation probabilities. Incomplete sequencing was indicated by rarefaction of sorted-subset datasets, despite the large sequencing depth.

Using the deep immunoSEQ assay, multiplex PCR amplified TCR CDR3 regions from genomic DNA. Extracted genomic DNA from each cell subset was spread evenly across all wells of several immunoSEQ 96-well plates, with each plate serving as a replicate. For sorted subsets, each replicate PCR was loaded with about 0.2 ug genomic DNA, equivalent to approximately 33,000 T cell genomes. Purified libraries were measured with a Qubit 3.0 fluorometer, size-checked on a Bioanalyzer 2100, and measured again with the KAPA Library Quantification kit. A separate single-read 150-cycle Illumina NextSeq 550 flow cell was used to sequence each immunoSEQ 96-well plate. The study's processing was this. Because the immunoSEQ output included only junctional sequences and no quality scores, the filtering could not be the same as the filtering used for full-length reads. To assign V/J genes and CDR3, sequences were annotated against IMGT germline references using PyIR, a Python wrapper for IgBLAST v1.9. Reads were removed for weak V/J assignments (E-value above 1e-6), missing CDR3, stop codons, out-of-frame junctions, or ambiguous translated residues. A V3J clonotype was defined by an identical inferred V gene, J gene, and CDR3 amino acid sequence. The percentage overlap between two repertoires was calculated by dividing the number of shared unique clonotypes by the size of the smaller repertoire. Richness of each repertoire was evaluated using RTK rarefaction, the Chao1 estimator, and Recon v2.1 estimates of unobserved clonotypes. For all TCRbeta clonotypes obtained by the gDNA method from a few donors, generation probabilities were computed with OLGA. TCRdb obtained this table from immuneACCESS and retained in-frame rearrangements with V and J assigned. These tables miss some clones; where compared with another copy, unresolved V genes account for less than half of the shortfall, and the remainder is unexplained. The DNA gave D and trimming, while V, J and clone size come from that table. The table for this sample lists some 580,000 clones; about 98% of them were counted only once. The ten largest clones add up to 0.3% of the sample.

CD8 naive samples were CD45RO-negative cells positively selected for CCR7, giving a CD45RA+CCR7+ population that excluded TemRA cells. Healthy HIV-negative adults with no recently reported acute infections or vaccinations were included as donors. Only Caucasian adults living in Nashville, Tennessee, USA were represented among the donors. Blood was collected by leukapheresis, and PBMCs were isolated by Ficoll-Histopaque density gradient centrifugation and then cryopreserved in liquid nitrogen vapor phase. Analytical flow cytometry was used to check the purity and quantity of each magnetically sorted T cell population. Genomic DNA was isolated from every sorted fraction and measured by UV absorbance on a Nanodrop 2000c. CDR1 and CDR2, per the germline V gene (reference sequence), are SEHNR and FQNEAQ. Trimming leaves V shorter by 4 bases and J shorter by 5 bases, with the junction holding 13 bases beyond the gene matches. From the cysteine through the phenylalanine, the CDR3 covers 16 amino acids. The retained sequence is limited to the CDR3, 48 bases, with the frame set at the first base.

The rearrangement combines TRBV7-9 with TRBJ2-5; the central 7 bases match TRBD1. The receptor's source is a man between 25 and 39 years old in good health. Sequences were obtained from naive CD8+ T cells sorted from blood. This sample's cell subset or site label indicates: CD45RA+CCR7+. The DNA sequence is given as TGTGCCAGCAGCTCCCTTCGAGAAGGGGGCTCGGAGACCCAGTACTTC. This yields the protein CASSSLREGGSETQYF.